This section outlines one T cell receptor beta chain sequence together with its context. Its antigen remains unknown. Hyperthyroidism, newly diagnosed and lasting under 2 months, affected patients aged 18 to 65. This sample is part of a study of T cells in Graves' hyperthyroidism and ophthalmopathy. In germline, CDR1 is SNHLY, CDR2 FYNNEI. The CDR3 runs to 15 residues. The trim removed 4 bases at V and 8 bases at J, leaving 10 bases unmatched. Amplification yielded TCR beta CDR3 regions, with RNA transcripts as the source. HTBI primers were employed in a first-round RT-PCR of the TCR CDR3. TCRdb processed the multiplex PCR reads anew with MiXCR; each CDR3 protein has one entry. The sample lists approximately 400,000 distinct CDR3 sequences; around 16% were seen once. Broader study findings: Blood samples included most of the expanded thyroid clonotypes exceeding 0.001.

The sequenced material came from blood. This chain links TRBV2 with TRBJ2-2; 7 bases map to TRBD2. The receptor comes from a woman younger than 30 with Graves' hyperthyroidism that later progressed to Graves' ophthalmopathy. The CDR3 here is CASSGTSGVDGELFF. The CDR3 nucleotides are TGTGCCAGCAGTGGGACTAGTGGGGTGGATGGGGAGCTGTTTTTT. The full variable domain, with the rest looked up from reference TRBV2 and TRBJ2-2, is EPEVTQTPSHQVTQMGQEVILRCVPISNHLYFYWYRQILGQKVEFLVSFYNNEISEKSEIFDDQFSVERPDGSNFTLKIRSTKLEDSAMYFCASSGTSGVDGELFFGEGSRLTVL.